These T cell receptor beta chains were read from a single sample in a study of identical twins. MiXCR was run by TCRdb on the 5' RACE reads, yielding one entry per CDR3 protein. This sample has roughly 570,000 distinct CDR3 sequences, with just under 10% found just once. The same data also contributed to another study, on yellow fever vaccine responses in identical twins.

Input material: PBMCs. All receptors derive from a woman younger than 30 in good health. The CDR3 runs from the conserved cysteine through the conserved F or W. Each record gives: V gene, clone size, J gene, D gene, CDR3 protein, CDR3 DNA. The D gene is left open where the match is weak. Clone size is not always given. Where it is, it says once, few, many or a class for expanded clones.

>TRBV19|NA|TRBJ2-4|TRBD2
CASSIPPRRTSGELNIQYF
TGTGCCAGTAGTATCCCACCAAGGCGGACTAGCGGGGAATTAAACATTCAGTACTTC
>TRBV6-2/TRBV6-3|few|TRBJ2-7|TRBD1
CASYAWGRGNYEQYF
TGTGCCAGCTACGCCTGGGGCAGGGGGAACTACGAGCAGTACTTC
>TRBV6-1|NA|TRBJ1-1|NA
CASSEALGFNRNTEAFF
TGTGCCAGCAGTGAAGCCCTAGGTTTTAACAGAAACACTGAAGCTTTCTTT
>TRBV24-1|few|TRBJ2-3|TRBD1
CATSDRDRAADTQYF
TGTGCCACCAGTGATCGGGACAGGGCCGCAGATACGCAGTATTTT
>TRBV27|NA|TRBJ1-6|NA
CASSRGAKNSPLHF
TGTGCCAGCAGTCGAGGGGCTAAAAATTCACCCCTCCACTTT
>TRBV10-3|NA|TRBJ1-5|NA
CAISGAPQPDQPQHF
TGTGCCATCAGTGGTGCCCCCCAACCCGATCAGCCCCAGCATTTT
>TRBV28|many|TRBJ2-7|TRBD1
CASKVGGDPYEQYF
TGTGCCAGCAAGGTAGGGGGCGACCCCTACGAGCAGTACTTC
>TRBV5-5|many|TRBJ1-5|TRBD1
CASSVGGTGLVPQHF
TGTGCCAGCAGCGTGGGAGGGACAGGGTTGGTCCCCCAGCATTTT
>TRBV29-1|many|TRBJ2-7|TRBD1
CSVESGQGTYEQYF
TGCAGCGTTGAATCGGGACAGGGGACATACGAGCAGTACTTC
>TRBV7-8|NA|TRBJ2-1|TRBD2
CASSVLAGSYNEQFF
TGTGCCAGCAGCGTGTTAGCGGGATCCTACAATGAGCAGTTCTTC
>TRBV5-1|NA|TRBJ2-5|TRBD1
CASSPGPGTGETQYF
TGCGCCAGCAGCCCGGGACCCGGGACAGGGGAGACCCAGTACTTC
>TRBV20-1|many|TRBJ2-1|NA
CSAQLGFKSYNEQFF
TGCAGTGCCCAACTAGGATTTAAATCCTACAATGAGCAGTTCTTC
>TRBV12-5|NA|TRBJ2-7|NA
CASGLRPASYEQYF
TGTGCTAGTGGTTTGAGGCCGGCCTCCTACGAGCAGTACTTC
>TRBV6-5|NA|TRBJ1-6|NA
CASSYSRGSVNSPLHF
TGTGCCAGCAGTTACTCAAGGGGTTCAGTGAATTCACCCCTCCACTTT
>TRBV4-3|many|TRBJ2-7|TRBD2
CASSQDLAGGTYEQYF
TGCGCCAGCAGCCAAGACCTAGCGGGGGGAACCTACGAGCAGTACTTC
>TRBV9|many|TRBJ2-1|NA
CASSPRDIGSGEQFF
TGTGCCAGCAGCCCCAGGGACATCGGATCGGGTGAGCAGTTCTTC
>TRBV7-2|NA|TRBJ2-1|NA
CASSLFLSGASYNEQFF
TGTGCCAGCAGCTTATTCCTCTCAGGGGCATCATACAATGAGCAGTTCTTC
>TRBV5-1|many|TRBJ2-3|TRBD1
CASSRRRGQGFTDTQYF
TGCGCCAGCAGCCGGCGGCGGGGACAGGGATTCACAGATACGCAGTATTTT
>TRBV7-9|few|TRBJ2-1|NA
CASSFAGKFDEQFF
TGTGCCAGCAGCTTTGCAGGGAAGTTCGATGAGCAGTTCTTC
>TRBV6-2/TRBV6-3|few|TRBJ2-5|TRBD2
CASRPGLARFETQYF
TGTGCCAGCAGACCGGGACTAGCGAGGTTTGAGACCCAGTACTTC
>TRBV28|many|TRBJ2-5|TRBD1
CASRHSGTGGETQYF
TGTGCCAGCAGACACTCCGGGACAGGGGGAGAGACCCAGTACTTC
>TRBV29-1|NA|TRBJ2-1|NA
CSTKPRAGNEQFF
TGCAGCACTAAACCCAGGGCAGGGAATGAGCAGTTCTTC
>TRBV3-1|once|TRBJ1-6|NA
CASSQGPGADNSPLHF
TGTGCCAGCAGCCAAGGGCCAGGGGCGGATAATTCACCCCTCCACTTT
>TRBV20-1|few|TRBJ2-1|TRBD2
CSATGTSSYNEQFF
TGCAGTGCTACCGGGACTAGCTCCTACAATGAGCAGTTCTTC
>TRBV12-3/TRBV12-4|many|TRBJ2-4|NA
CASSPTGAPGVQYF
TGTGCCAGCAGTCCAACGGGGGCCCCAGGGGTTCAGTACTTC
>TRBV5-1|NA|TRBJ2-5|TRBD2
CASSLDTSGAPPYF
TGCGCCAGCAGCTTGGATACTAGCGGGGCTCCCCCGTACTTC
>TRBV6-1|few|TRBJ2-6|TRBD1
CASDRGITGANVLTF
TGTGCCAGTGACAGGGGAATTACTGGGGCCAACGTCCTGACTTTC
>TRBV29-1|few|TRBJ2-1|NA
CSVEDRIYNEQFF
TGCAGCGTCGAGGATCGGATCTACAATGAGCAGTTCTTC
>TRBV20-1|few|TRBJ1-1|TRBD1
CSAHSTGTAEAFF
TGCAGTGCCCATTCGACAGGGACGGCTGAAGCTTTCTTT
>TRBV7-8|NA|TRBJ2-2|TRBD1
CASSSPRDRPNTGELFF
TGTGCCAGCAGCTCGCCCCGGGACAGACCGAACACCGGGGAGCTGTTTTTT
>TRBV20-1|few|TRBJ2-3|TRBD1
CSATTGDHTDTQYF
TGCAGTGCAACTACAGGGGACCACACAGATACGCAGTATTTT
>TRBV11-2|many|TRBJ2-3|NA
CASSLQKPTDTQYF
TGTGCCAGCAGCTTACAGAAGCCCACAGATACGCAGTATTTT
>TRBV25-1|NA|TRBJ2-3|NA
CASSDPPEMGTDTQYF
TGTGCCAGCAGTGATCCGCCTGAAATGGGCACAGATACGCAGTATTTT
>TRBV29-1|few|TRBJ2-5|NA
CSAVPRMETQYF
TGCAGCGCCGTCCCCCGGATGGAGACCCAGTACTTC
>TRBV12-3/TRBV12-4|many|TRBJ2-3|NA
CASEEWSTDTQYF
TGTGCCAGCGAGGAGTGGAGCACAGATACGCAGTATTTT
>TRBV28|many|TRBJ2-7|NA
CASSKMTGFSYEQYF
TGTGCCAGCAGTAAAATGACAGGCTTCTCCTACGAGCAGTACTTC
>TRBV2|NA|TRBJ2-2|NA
CASSDDTGELFF
TGTGCCAGCAGTGATGACACCGGGGAGCTGTTTTTT
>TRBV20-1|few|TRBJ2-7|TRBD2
CSARETSGSSEQYF
TGCAGTGCTAGAGAGACTAGCGGGAGTAGCGAGCAGTACTTC
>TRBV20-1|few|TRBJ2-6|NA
CSATVSGAKGGTAGANVLTF
TGCAGTGCTACGGTTTCGGGGGCTAAGGGGGGAACGGCTGGGGCCAACGTCCTGACTTTC
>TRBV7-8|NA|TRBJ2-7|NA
CASSFTLSGTSYEQYF
TGTGCCAGCAGCTTCACCTTATCCGGGACCTCCTACGAGCAGTACTTC
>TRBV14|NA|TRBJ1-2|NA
CASSLSNQGQSGYTF
TGTGCCAGCAGCCTATCGAACCAGGGGCAAAGTGGCTACACCTTC
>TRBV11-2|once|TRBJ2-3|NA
CASSLNWGADTQYF
TGTGCCAGCAGCCTTAATTGGGGGGCAGATACGCAGTATTTT
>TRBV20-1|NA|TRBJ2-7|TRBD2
CSAFQTSGRPGDEQYF
TGCAGTGCCTTCCAGACTAGCGGGAGGCCCGGGGACGAGCAGTACTTC
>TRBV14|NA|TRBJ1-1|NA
CASSQVLQNTEAFF
TGTGCCAGCAGCCAAGTTTTGCAGAACACTGAAGCTTTCTTT
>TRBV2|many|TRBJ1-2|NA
CASLEGGTNYGYTF
TGTGCCAGTCTGGAGGGAGGGACTAACTATGGCTACACCTTC
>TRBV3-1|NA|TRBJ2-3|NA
CASRPGTPSTDTQYF
TGTGCCAGCAGACCCGGGACACCTAGCACAGATACGCAGTATTTT
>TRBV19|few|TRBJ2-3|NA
CASSRTKGTDTQYF
TGTGCCAGTAGTCGGACTAAGGGCACAGATACGCAGTATTTT
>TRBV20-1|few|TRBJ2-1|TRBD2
CSARERKLAGGVFRSYNEQFF
TGCAGTGCTAGAGAAAGGAAACTAGCGGGGGGCGTATTTCGCTCCTACAATGAGCAGTTCTTC